Listed below are T cell receptor beta chains from one sample, sequenced in a study of Graves' ophthalmopathy and Graves' hyperthyroidism. TCRdb reprocessed the multiplex PCR reads with MiXCR, giving one entry per CDR3 protein. Among 200,000 to 250,000 distinct CDR3 sequences listed, under 30% were seen once. The sequencing sample was made of peripheral blood. The receptors here all came from a middle-aged man with Graves' ophthalmopathy. Both conserved end residues are part of each CDR3. The order of the fields is V gene, J gene, CDR3 protein.

>TRBV29-1|TRBJ2-7
CSVEGADRASPYEQYF
>TRBV7-2|TRBJ1-1
CASSGGRLSTEAFF
>TRBV5-1|TRBJ2-7
CASSQEPTSQSYEQYF
>TRBV6-2/TRBV6-3|TRBJ2-4
CASSYSEGRNIQYF
>TRBV6-5|TRBJ2-7
CASRGQGEYEQYF
>TRBV27|TRBJ2-7
CASSLDGHEQYF
>TRBV29-1|TRBJ1-1
CSSQGVNTEAFF
>TRBV12-3/TRBV12-4|TRBJ2-7
CASSNRGIYEQYF
>TRBV6-1|TRBJ1-1
CASTYSRDLNTEAFF
>TRBV3-1|TRBJ2-5
CASSQDSGRWETQYF
>TRBV6-5|TRBJ1-1
CASSYSAVNTEAFF
>TRBV29-1|TRBJ1-2
CSVEEGGYGYTF
>TRBV7-2|TRBJ1-6
CASSLMNSPLHF
>TRBV7-2|TRBJ1-6
CASSLVFPGQTLHF
>TRBV19|TRBJ1-1
CASRHRGRNTEAFF
>TRBV6-2/TRBV6-3|TRBJ1-1
CASSYTPGRLNTEAFF
>TRBV3-1|TRBJ2-2
CASSPPGLAELNTGELFF
>TRBV6-2/TRBV6-3|TRBJ2-7
CASSYGQGGYEQYF
>TRBV12-3/TRBV12-4|TRBJ2-4
CASSFRAGAKNIQYF
>TRBV6-2/TRBV6-3|TRBJ2-2
CASRPGFTGELFF
>TRBV29-1|TRBJ2-7
CSVVGRSSYEQYF
>TRBV7-8|TRBJ2-5
CASSLAGSETQYF
>TRBV10-2|TRBJ1-1
CASSAGKWDTEAFF
>TRBV24-1|TRBJ2-5
CATSDSGLQETQYF
>TRBV18|TRBJ1-2
CASSPETGFDGYTF
>TRBV28|TRBJ2-7
CASSLPEKREQYF
>TRBV10-1|TRBJ1-1
CASSDRSGTEAFF
>TRBV6-2/TRBV6-3|TRBJ1-1
CASSYSSGGQGMNTEAFF
>TRBV12-3/TRBV12-4|TRBJ1-2
CASRPGQGFHGYTF
>TRBV27|TRBJ2-1
CASSSDRGLHNEQFF
>TRBV28|TRBJ1-6
CASSRNSPGQGALSPLHF
>TRBV10-2|TRBJ2-4
CASQPPRDGAKNIQYF
>TRBV4-1|TRBJ1-5
CASSFRDVSNQPQHF
>TRBV4-1|TRBJ2-7
CASSQESAYEQYF
>TRBV6-5|TRBJ2-5
CASSYQFQETQYF
>TRBV12-3/TRBV12-4|TRBJ1-1
CASSPSSARRGTEAFF
>TRBV13|TRBJ2-7
CASRQLAGDYEQYF
>TRBV12-3/TRBV12-4|TRBJ1-1
CASSPGAGKSEAFF
>TRBV11-2|TRBJ1-2
CASSLYPPGIGDGYTF
>TRBV5-1|TRBJ2-7
CASSLQRNYEQYF
>TRBV12-5|TRBJ1-1
CASGLVIDRGGTEAFF
>TRBV20-1|TRBJ1-6
CSARDQGESPLHF
>TRBV6-1|TRBJ2-7
CASSEAPRAYEQYF
>TRBV12-3/TRBV12-4|TRBJ2-5
CASNFRDTQYF
>TRBV7-8|TRBJ2-7
CASSPPGQPYEQYF